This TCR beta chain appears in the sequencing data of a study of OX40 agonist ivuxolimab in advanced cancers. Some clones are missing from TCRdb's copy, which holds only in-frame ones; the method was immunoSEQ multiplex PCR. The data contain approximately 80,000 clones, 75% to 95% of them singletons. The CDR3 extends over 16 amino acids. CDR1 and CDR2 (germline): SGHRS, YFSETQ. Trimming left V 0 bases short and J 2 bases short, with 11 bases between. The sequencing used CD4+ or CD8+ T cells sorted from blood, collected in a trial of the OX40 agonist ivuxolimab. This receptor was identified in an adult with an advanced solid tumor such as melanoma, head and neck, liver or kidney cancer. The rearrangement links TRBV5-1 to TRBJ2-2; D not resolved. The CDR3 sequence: CASSLEPQPNTGELFF. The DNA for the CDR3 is TGCGCCAGCAGCTTGGAACCCCAGCCCAACACCGGGGAGCTGTTTTTT.